This note documents a single TCR beta chain sequence. Antigen unknown. This sample is drawn from a study of T cell repertoires in cytomegalovirus infection. Study as a whole: Public TCR beta signatures were indicative of both CMV infection and a matching HLA type. The study's findings and limits: Carriers of CMV and the relevant HLA type were discriminated by public TCR beta frequency. CMV-specific TCR beta clonotypes restricted by HLA-C were the ones dominating the ex vivo response.

TCRdb passed the reads through MiXCR, listing each CDR3 protein once. The sample gives approximately 70,000 distinct CDR3 sequences, more than 20% of which show up once; over 70% is in the top ten. This CDR3 contains 14 residues. V was clipped by 9 bases and J by 8 bases; unmatched bases: 10. In germline, CDR1 is SGHNT, CDR2 YYREEE (reference sequence). This receptor was taken from a human donor in good health (CMV status not recorded). Some clones in this sample may be carry-over from other donors' samples. The sample consisted of PBMCs, sequenced either directly or after in vitro stimulation (not recorded which). J is TRBJ2-1 and V is TRBV5-4; TRBD2 aligns across 11 bases. The DNA for the CDR3 is TGTGCCACGCGCACTAGCGGGAGTCGGGATGAGCAGTTCTTC. Its translation is CATRTSGSRDEQFF.